At least ten counts were recorded for the clone carrying this TCR beta chain. These data belong to a study of T-cell reconstitution after alpha-beta-depleted transplantation in children. Unique molecular identifiers were incorporated when the TCRbeta library was constructed. MiXCR, run by TCRdb on the PCR reads, gives a single entry per CDR3 protein. Of some 70,000 distinct CDR3 sequences in the sample, approximately 4.4% were seen once. The CDR3 is 17 amino acids. With 2 bases removed from V and 0 bases from J, the gap between germline ends came to 14 bases. Germline CDR1 and CDR2: MGHRA and YSYEKL. This rearrangement joins TRBV4-1 to TRBJ2-1, with D possibly matching TRBD1 (5 bases). Sequencing was performed on PBMCs, mostly from graft donor cells, taken 180 days after TCRalphabeta/CD19-depleted stem cell transplant. The clonotype comes from a boy in the first two years of life who had a stem cell transplant for acute myeloid leukemia, so the T cells may come from the graft donor. The CDR3 coding sequence is TGCGCCAGCAGCCAACAAATGGGGCCGAGCTCCTACAATGAGCAGTTCTTC. This codes for CASSQQMGPSSYNEQFF.